This TCR beta chain comes out of a study of blood T cell repertoires in COVID-19. Study information: Acute and convalescent COVID-19 samples came from the United States, Italy and Spain. PBMCs, B-cell-depleted T cells, or T cells provided the cDNA or gDNA that made up the material.

Original analysis: By means of reference gene primer amplification, nucleated cell counts were estimated. Profiled with immunoSEQ multiplex PCR; TCRdb holds only in-frame clones, not every one. The V and J calls and clone size come from that table; D and trimming were worked out from the DNA. The sample gives roughly 62,000 clones, about 83% of which show up once; less than 30% is in the top ten. This TCR was sampled from a human donor in a cohort sampled during active COVID-19. Sequences were obtained from peripheral blood.

The CDR3 spells CASSLTGQASGSYEQYF. CDR3 DNA sequence: TGTGCCAGCAGCTTAACAGGCCAAGCGTCTGGTTCCTACGAGCAGTACTTC. This sequence joins TRBV7-3 and TRBJ2-7; D gene unclear. V lost 0 bases and J lost 1, with 16 bases in between. CDR3 length: 17 residues. Germline CDR1 is SGHTA and CDR2 is FQGTGA.